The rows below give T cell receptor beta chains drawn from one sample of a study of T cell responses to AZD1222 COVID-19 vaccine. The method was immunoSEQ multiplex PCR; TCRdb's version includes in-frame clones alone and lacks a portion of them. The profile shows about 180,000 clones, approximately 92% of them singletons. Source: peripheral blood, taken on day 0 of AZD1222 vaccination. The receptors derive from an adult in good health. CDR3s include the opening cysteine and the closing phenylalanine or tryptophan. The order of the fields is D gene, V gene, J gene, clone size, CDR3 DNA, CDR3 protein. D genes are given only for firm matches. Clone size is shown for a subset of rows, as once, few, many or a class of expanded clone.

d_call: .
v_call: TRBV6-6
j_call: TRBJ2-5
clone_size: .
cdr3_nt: TGTGCCAGCAGTTGGGGGAACCAAGAGACCCAGTACTTC
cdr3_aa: CASSWGNQETQYF

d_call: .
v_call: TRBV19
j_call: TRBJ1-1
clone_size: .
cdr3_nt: TGTGCCAGTAGTATTTATTACAAGGGCGGTACTGAAGCTTTCTTT
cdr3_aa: CASSIYYKGGTEAFF

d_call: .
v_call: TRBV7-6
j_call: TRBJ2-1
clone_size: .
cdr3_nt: TGTGCCAGCAGCTTTACACAAGCGGAACTCTACAATGAGCAGTTCTTC
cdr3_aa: CASSFTQAELYNEQFF

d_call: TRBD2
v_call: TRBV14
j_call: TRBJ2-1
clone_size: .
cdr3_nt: TGTGCCAGCAGCCAAGACCGCGCCGGGACTAGCGGGAGATACAATGAGCAGTTCTTC
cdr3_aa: CASSQDRAGTSGRYNEQFF

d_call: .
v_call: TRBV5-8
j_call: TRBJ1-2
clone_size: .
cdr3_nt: TGTGCCAGCAGCTTGTGGGAAAGTCACTATGGCTACACCTTC
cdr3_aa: CASSLWESHYGYTF

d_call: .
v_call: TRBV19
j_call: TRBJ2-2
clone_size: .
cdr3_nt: TGTGCCAGTAGTTTTTACCGGGACACCCTGAACACCGGGGAGCTGTTTTTT
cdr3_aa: CASSFYRDTLNTGELFF

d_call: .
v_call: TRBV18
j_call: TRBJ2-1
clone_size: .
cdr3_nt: TGTGCCAGCTCCGTCCTAGGGGATGAGCAGTTCTTC
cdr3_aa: CASSVLGDEQFF

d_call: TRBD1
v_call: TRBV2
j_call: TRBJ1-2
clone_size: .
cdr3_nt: TGTGCCACGGGACAGGGCAACAGCGGCTACACCTTC
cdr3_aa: CATGQGNSGYTF

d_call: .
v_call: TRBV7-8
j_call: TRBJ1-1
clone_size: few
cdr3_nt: TGTGCCAGCAGCTTAGCGAGGCGGAACACTGAAGCTTTCTTT
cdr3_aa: CASSLARRNTEAFF

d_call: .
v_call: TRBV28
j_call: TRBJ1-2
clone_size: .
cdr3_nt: TGTGCCAGCAGTTTCACAGGGTCCCTCTATGGCTACACCTTC
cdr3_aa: CASSFTGSLYGYTF

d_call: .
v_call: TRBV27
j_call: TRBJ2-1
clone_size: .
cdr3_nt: TGTGCCAGCAGTTTATCGGCCACAGGGAGCCAGTTCTTC
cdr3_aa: CASSLSATGSQFF

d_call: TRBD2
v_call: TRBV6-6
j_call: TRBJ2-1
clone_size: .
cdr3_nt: TGTGCCAGCAGTTCTACTAGCGATGAGCAGTTCTTC
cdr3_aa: CASSSTSDEQFF

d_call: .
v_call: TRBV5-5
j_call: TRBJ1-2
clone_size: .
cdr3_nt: TGTGCCAGCAGCCCCCTCGAGGTAAACTATGGCTACACCTTC
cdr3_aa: CASSPLEVNYGYTF

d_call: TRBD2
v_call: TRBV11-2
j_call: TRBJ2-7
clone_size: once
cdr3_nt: TGTGCCAGCAGCCCCCCAGGGCGGGAGATGGGCGAGCAGTACTTC
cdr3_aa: CASSPPGREMGEQYF

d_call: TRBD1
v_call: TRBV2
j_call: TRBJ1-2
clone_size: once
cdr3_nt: TGTGCCAGTACAGGGGGCCATGGCTACACCTTC
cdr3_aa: CASTGGHGYTF

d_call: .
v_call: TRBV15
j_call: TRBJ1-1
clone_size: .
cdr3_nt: TGTGCCACCAGCAGAGATATAGGGCCGAACACTGAAGCTTTCTTT
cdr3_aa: CATSRDIGPNTEAFF

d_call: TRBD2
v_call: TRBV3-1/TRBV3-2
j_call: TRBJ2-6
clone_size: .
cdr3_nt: TGTGCCAGCAGCCCCCGGGATCTAGCGGGAGCTGGGGCCAACGTCCTGACTTTC
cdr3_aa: CASSPRDLAGAGANVLTF

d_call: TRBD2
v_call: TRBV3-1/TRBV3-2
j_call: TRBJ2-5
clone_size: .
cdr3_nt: TGTGCCAGCAGTCAATCTAGCGGGAGCCCAGAGACCCAGTACTTC
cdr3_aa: CASSQSSGSPETQYF

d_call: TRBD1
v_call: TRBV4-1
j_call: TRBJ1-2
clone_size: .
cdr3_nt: TGCGCCAGCAGCCAAGATTCGGACAGGTTCTATGGCTACACCTTC
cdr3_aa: CASSQDSDRFYGYTF

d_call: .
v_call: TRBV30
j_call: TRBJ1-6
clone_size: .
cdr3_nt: TGTGCCTGGAGTACAACAGGGACTAATTCACCCCTCCACTTT
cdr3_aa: CAWSTTGTNSPLHF

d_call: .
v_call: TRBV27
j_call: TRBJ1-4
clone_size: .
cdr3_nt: TGTGCCAGCAGTCTCTCTGTGTTTAATGAAAAACTGTTTTTT
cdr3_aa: CASSLSVFNEKLFF

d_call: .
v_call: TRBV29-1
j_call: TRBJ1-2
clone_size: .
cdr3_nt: TGCAGCGCCAAAGACTCCTATGGCTACACCTTC
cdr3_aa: CSAKDSYGYTF

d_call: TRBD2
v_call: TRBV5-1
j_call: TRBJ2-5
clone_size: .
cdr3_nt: TGCGCCAGCAACCGATATCCCGGGACTAGCGGGAGGCAAGAGACCCAGTACTTC
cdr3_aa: CASNRYPGTSGRQETQYF

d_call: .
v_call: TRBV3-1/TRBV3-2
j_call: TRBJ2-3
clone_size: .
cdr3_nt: TGTGCCAGCAGCCAAGGTGGAGGTGACAGCACAGATACGCAGTATTTT
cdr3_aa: CASSQGGGDSTDTQYF

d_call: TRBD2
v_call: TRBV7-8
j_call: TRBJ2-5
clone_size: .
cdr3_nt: TGTGCCAGCAGCTCAGAAAGCGCTAGCGGGATCGAGACCCAGTACTTC
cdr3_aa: CASSSESASGIETQYF

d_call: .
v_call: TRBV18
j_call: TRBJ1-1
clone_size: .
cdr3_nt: TGTGCCAGCTCGTTAAGGGGTGACACTGAAGCTTTCTTT
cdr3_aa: CASSLRGDTEAFF

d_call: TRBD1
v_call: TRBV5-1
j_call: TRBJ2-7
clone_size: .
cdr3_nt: TGCGCCAGCAGCGCCACACAGGGGCCGGCCAACTACGAGCAGTACTTC
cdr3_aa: CASSATQGPANYEQYF

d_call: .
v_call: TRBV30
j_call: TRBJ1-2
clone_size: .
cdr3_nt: TGTGCCTGGAGTGACAGAAACTATGGCTACACCTTC
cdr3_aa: CAWSDRNYGYTF

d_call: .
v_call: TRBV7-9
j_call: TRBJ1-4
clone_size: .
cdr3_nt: TGTGCCAGCGGGACTTCAACTAATGAAAAACTGTTTTTT
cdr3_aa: CASGTSTNEKLFF

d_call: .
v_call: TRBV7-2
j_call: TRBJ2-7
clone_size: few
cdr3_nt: TGTGCCAGCAGCTTATTAGGAGCAGGGCCCAACGAGCAGTACTTC
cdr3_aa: CASSLLGAGPNEQYF

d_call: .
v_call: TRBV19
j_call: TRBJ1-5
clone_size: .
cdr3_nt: TGTGCCAGTAGTATAGGAGGCTCTACTAATCAGCCCCAGCATTTT
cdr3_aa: CASSIGGSTNQPQHF

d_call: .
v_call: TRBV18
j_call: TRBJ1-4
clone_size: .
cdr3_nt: TGTGCCAGCTCACCTTCCGCGCCGGGGCGGGAAAAACTGTTTTTT
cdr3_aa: CASSPSAPGREKLFF

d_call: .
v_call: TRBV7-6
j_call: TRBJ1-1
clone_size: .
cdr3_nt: TGTGCCAGCAGCTCATGGCAGAACACTGAAGCTTTCTTT
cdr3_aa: CASSSWQNTEAFF

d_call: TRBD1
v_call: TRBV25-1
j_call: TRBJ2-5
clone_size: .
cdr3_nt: TGTGCCAGCAGTGATCGGACCAGGGGGCGAGGGGAGACCCAGTACTTC
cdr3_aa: CASSDRTRGRGETQYF

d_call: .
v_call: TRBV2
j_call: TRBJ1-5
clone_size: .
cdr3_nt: TGTGCCAGCAGTGCCACAGGAGCAGATCAGCCCCAGCATTTT
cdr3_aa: CASSATGADQPQHF

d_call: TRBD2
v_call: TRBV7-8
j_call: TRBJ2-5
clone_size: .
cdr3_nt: TGTGCCAGCAGCTTATCCTCTGGACTAGCGGGAGGTGAGACCCAGTACTTC
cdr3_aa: CASSLSSGLAGGETQYF

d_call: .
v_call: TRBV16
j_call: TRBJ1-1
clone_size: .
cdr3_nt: TGTGCCAGCAGCCAAATCCGGACAGTACGGAACACTGAAGCTTTCTTT
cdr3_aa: CASSQIRTVRNTEAFF

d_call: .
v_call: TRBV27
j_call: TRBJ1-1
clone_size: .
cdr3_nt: TGTGCCAGCAGTTTCGGGGTATTGAACACTGAAGCTTTCTTT
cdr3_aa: CASSFGVLNTEAFF

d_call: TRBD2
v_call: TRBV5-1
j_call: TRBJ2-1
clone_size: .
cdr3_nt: TGCGCCAGCAGCCAGAGGACTAGCGGGGGTTACAATGAGCAGTTCTTC
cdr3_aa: CASSQRTSGGYNEQFF

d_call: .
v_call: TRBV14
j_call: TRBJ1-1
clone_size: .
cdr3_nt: TGTGCCAGCAGCCAAGATCCTAGCGGGCGGCACACTGAAGCTTTCTTT
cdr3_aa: CASSQDPSGRHTEAFF

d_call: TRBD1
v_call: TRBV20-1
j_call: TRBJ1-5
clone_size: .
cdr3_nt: TGCAGTGCCAGTCGACAGGGGGCGAGCAATCAGCCCCAGCATTTT
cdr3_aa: CSASRQGASNQPQHF

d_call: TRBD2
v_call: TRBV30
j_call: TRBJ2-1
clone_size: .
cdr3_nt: TGTGCCTCCACTAGCGGGGGAAACAATGAGCAGTTCTTC
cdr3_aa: CASTSGGNNEQFF

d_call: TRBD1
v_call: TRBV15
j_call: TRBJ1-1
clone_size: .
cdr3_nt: TGTGCCACCAGCCGGAGGACAGGGAAGACACCGAACACTGAAGCTTTCTTT
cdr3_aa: CATSRRTGKTPNTEAFF

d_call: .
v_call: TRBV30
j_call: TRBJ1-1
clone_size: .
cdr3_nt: TGTGCCTGGACCTTCATGGGAGGTGAAGCTTTCTTT
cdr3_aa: CAWTFMGGEAFF

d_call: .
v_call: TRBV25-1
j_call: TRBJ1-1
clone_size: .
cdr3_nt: TGTGCCAGCAGTGACTGGGGGCTTAACACTGAAGCTTTCTTT
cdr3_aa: CASSDWGLNTEAFF

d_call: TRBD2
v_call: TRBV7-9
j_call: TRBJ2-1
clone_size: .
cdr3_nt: TGTGCCAGCAGCGCAATGGACGGGAGGGCCTCCTACAATGAGCAGTTCTTC
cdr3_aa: CASSAMDGRASYNEQFF

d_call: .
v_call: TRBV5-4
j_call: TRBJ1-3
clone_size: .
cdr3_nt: TGTGCCAGCAGCTCCGAACAGGGAAACACCATATATTTT
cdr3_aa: CASSSEQGNTIYF

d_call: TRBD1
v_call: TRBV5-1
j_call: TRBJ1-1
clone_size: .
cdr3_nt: TGCGCCAGCAGCCTTGGTCCGGGACAGGGCTGGGAGAACACTGAAGCTTTCTTT
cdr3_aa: CASSLGPGQGWENTEAFF